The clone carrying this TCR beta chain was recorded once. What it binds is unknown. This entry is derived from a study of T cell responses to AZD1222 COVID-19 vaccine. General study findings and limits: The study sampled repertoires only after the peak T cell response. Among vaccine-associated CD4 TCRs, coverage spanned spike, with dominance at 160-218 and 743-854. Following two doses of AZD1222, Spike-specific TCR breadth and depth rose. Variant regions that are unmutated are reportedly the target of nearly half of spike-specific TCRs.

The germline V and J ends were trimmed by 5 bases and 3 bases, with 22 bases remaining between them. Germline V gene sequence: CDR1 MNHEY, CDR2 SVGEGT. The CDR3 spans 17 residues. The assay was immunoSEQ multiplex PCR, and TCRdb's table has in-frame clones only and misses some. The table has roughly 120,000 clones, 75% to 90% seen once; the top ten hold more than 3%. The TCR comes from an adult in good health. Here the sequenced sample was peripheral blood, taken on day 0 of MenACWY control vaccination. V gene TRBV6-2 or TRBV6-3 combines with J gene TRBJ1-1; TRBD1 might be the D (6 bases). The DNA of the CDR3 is TGTGCCAGCAGTCCGCTTAAACCGACAGGATCGGACACTGAAGCTTTCTTT. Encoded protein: CASSPLKPTGSDTEAFF.